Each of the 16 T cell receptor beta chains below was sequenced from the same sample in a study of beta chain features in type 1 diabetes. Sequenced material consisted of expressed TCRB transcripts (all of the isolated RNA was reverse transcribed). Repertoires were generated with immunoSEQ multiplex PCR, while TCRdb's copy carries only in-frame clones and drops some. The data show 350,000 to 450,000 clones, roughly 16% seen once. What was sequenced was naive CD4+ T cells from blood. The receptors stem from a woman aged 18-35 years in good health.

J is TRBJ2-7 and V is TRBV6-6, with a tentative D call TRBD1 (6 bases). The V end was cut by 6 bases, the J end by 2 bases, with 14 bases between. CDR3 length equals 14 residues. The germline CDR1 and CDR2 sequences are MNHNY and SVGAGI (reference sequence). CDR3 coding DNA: TGTGCCAGCAGCCCCCGGGACATGACCTACGAGCAGTACTTC. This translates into CASSPRDMTYEQYF.

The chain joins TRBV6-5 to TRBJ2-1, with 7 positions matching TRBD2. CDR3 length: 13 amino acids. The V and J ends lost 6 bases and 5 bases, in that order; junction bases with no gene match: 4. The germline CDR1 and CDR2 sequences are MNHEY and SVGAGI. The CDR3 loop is CASRGLVNNEQFF. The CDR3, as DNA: TGTGCCAGCAGAGGACTAGTTAACAATGAGCAGTTCTTC.

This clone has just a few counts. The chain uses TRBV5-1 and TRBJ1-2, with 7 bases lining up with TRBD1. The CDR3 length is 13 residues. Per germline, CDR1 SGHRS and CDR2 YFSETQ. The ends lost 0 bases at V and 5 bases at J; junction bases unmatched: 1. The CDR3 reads CASSLVQGYGYTF. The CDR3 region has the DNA TGCGCCAGCAGCTTGGTACAGGGGTATGGCTACACCTTC. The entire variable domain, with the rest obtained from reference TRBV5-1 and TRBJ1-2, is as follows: KAGVTQTPRYLIKTRGQQVTLSCSPISGHRSVSWYQQTPGQGLQFLFEYFSETQRNKGNFPGRFSGRQFSNSRSEMNVSTLELGDSALYLCASSLVQGYGYTFGSGTRLTVV.

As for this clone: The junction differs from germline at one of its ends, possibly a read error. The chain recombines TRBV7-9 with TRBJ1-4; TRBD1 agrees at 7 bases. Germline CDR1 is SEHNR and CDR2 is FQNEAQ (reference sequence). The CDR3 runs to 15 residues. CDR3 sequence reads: CASSIAGTVNEKLFF. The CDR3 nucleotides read TGTGCCAGCAGCATAGCCGGGACAGTTAATGAAAAACTGTTTTTT.

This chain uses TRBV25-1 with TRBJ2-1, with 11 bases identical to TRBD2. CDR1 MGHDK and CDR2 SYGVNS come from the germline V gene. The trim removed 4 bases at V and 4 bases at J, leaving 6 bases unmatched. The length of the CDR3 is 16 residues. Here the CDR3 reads CASSGGGTSGYNEQFF. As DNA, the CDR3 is TGTGCCAGCAGTGGAGGAGGGACTAGCGGTTACAATGAGCAGTTCTTC. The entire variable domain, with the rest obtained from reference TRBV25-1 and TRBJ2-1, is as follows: EADIYQTPRYLVIGTGKKITLECSQTMGHDKMYWYQQDPGMELHLIHYSYGVNSTEKGDLSSESTVSRIRTEHFPLTLESARPSHTSQYLCASSGGGTSGYNEQFFGPGTRLTVL.

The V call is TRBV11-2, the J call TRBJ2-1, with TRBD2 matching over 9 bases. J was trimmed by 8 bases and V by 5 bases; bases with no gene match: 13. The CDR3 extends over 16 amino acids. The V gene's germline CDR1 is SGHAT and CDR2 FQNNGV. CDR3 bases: TGTGCCAGCAGCCAGATTAGGGGCGGGAGGGTATATGAGCAGTTCTTC. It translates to CASSQIRGGRVYEQFF. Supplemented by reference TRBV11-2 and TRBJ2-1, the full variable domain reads EAGVAQSPRYKIIEKRQSVAFWCNPISGHATLYWYQQILGQGPKLLIQFQNNGVVDDSQLPKDRFSAERLKGVDSTLKIQPAKLEDSAVYLCASSQIRGGRVYEQFFGPGTRLTVL.

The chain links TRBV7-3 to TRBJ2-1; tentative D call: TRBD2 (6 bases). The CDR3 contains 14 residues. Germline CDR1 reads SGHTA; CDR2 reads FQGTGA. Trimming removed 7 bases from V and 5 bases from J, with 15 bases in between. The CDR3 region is CASKRDLTNNEQFF. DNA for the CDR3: TGTGCCAGCAAAAGGGACTTGACTAACAATGAGCAGTTCTTC.

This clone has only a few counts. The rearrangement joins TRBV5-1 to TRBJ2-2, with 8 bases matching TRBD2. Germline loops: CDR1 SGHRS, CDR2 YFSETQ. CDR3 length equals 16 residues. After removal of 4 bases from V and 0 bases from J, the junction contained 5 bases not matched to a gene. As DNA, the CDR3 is TGCGCCAGCAGCCCCATAGCGGGACCGAACACCGGGGAGCTGTTTTTT. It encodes CASSPIAGPNTGELFF.

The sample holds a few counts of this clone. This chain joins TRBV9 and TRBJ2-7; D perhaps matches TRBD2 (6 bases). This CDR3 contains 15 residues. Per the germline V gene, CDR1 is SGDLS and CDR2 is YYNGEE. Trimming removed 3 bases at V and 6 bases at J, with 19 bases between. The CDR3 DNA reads TGTGCCAGCAGCGCCCATCTCGGTGCGGGGACCGAGCAGTACTTC. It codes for CASSAHLGAGTEQYF. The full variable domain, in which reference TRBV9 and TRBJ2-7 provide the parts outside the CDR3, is DSGVTQTPKHLITATGQRVTLRCSPRSGDLSVYWYQQSLDQGLQFLIQYYNGEERAKGNILERFSAQQFPDLHSELNLSSLELGDSALYFCASSAHLGAGTEQYFGPGTRLTVT.

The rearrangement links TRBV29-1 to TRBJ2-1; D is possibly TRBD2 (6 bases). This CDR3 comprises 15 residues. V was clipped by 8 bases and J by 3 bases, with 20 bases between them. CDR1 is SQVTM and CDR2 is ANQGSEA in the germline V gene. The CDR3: CSTLPWVGSYNEQFF. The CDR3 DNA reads TGCAGCACCCTCCCGTGGGTCGGGAGCTACAATGAGCAGTTCTTC.

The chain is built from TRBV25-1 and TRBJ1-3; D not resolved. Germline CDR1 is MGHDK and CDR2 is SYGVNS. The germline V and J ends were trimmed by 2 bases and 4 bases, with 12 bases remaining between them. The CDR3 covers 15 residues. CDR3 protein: CASSEMSPLGNTIYF. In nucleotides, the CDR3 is TGTGCCAGCAGTGAAATGTCCCCTCTGGGAAACACCATATATTTT. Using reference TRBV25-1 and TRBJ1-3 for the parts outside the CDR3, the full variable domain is EADIYQTPRYLVIGTGKKITLECSQTMGHDKMYWYQQDPGMELHLIHYSYGVNSTEKGDLSSESTVSRIRTEHFPLTLESARPSHTSQYLCASSEMSPLGNTIYFGEGSWLTVV.

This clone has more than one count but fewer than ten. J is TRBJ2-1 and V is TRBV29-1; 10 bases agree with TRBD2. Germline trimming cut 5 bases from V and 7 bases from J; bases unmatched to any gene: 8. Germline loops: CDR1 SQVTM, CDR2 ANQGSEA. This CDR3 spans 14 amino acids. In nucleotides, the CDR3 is TGCAGCGTTTTCCTAGCGGGAGCAGGGAATGAGCAGTTCTTC. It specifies CSVFLAGAGNEQFF.

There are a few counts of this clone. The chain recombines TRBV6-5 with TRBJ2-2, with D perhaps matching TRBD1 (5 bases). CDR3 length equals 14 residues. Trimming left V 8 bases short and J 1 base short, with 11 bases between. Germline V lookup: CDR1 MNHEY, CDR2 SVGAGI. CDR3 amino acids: CASRYRRNTGELFF. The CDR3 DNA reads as TGTGCCAGCCGATACAGGAGGAACACCGGGGAGCTGTTTTTT.

In nucleotides, the CDR3 is TGTGCCAGCAGCTTAGGGACTAGCGGCGATGAGCAGTTCTTC. This sequence encodes CASSLGTSGDEQFF. The chain carries TRBV7-6 and TRBJ2-1; 10 bases agree with TRBD2. With V trimmed by 1 base and J by 8 bases, 2 bases remained unmatched. The CDR3 extends over 14 amino acids. The germline V gene encodes CDR1 SGHVS and CDR2 FNYEAQ. Using reference TRBV7-6 and TRBJ2-1 for the parts outside the CDR3, the full variable domain is GAGVSQSPRYKVTKRGQDVALRCDPISGHVSLYWYRQALGQGPEFLTYFNYEAQQDKSGLPNDRFSAERPEGSISTLTIQRTEQRDSAMYRCASSLGTSGDEQFFGPGTRLTVL.

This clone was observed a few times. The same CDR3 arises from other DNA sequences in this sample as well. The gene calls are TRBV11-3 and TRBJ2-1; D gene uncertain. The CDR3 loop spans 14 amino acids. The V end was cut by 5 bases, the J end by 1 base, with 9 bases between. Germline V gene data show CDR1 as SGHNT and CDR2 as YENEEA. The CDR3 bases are TGTGCCAGCAGCCCAGGTGGGTCCTACAATGAGCAGTTCTTC. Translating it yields CASSPGGSYNEQFF.

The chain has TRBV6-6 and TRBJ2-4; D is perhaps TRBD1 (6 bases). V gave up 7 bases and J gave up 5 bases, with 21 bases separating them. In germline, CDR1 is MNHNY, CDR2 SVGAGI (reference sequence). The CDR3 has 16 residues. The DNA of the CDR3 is TGTGCCAGCACTCCTTCCTTACAGGGTGCCCAAAACATTCAGTACTTC. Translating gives CASTPSLQGAQNIQYF.